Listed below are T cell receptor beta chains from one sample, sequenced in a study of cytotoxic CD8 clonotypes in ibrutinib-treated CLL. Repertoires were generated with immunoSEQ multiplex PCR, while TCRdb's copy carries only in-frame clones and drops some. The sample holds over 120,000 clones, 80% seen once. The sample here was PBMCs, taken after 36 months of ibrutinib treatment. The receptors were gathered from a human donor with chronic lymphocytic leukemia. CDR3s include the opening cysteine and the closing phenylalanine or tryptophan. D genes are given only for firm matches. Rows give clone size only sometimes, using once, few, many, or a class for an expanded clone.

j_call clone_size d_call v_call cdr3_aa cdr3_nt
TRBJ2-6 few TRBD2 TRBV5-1 CASSLWREGGANVLTF TGCGCCAGCAGCTTGTGGCGGGAGGGCGGAGCCAACGTCCTGACTTTC
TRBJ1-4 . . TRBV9 CASSVEGWTNEKLFF TGTGCCAGCAGCGTAGAAGGGTGGACTAATGAAAAACTGTTTTTT
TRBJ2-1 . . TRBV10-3 CAISEMIGRNYNEQFF TGTGCCATCAGTGAAATGATCGGGAGAAACTACAATGAGCAGTTCTTC
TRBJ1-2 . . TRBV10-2 CASRSRQTRNYGYTF TGCGCCAGCAGAAGTAGACAGACCAGAAACTATGGCTACACCTTC
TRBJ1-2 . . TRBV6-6 CASRPTWGYGYTF TGTGCCAGCAGGCCCACCTGGGGCTATGGCTACACCTTC
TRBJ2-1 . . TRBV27 CASSLFFGKYNEQFF TGTGCCAGCAGTTTATTTTTCGGGAAGTACAATGAGCAGTTCTTC
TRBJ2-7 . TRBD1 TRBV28 CASSSGQDLYEQYF TGTGCCAGCAGCTCCGGACAGGACCTCTACGAGCAGTACTTC
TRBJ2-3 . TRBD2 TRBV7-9 CASSSGLAATDTQYF TGTGCCAGCAGCTCGGGACTAGCGGCCACAGATACGCAGTATTTT
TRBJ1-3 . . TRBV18 CASSKDSGNTIYF TGTGCCAGCTCAAAGGACAGCGGAAACACCATATATTTT
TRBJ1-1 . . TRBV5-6 CASSLSAGTEAFF TGTGCCAGCAGCTTGTCGGCTGGCACTGAAGCTTTCTTT
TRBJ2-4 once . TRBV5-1 CASSLGSENIQYF TGCGCCAGCAGCTTGGGGTCGGAAAACATTCAGTACTTC
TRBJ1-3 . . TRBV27 CASSFGGSGNTIYF TGTGCCAGCAGTTTCGGGGGTAGTGGAAACACCATATATTTT